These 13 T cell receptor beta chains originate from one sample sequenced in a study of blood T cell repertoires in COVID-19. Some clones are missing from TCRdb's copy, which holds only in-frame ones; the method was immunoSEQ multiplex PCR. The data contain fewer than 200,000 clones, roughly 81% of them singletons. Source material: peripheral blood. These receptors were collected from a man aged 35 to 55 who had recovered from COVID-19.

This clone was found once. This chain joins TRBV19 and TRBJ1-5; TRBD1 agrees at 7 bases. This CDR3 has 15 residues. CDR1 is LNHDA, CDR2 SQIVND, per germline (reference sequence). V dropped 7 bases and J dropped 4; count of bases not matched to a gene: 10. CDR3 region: CASNQAGTVNQPQHF. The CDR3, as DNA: TGTGCCAGTAATCAGGCCGGGACAGTAAATCAGCCCCAGCATTTT.

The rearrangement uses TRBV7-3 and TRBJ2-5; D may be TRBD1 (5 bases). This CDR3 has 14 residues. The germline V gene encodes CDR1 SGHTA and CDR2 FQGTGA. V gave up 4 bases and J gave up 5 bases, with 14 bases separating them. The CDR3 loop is CASSSRVGAETQYF. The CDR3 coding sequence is TGTGCCAGCAGCTCCCGCGTTGGGGCGGAGACCCAGTACTTC.

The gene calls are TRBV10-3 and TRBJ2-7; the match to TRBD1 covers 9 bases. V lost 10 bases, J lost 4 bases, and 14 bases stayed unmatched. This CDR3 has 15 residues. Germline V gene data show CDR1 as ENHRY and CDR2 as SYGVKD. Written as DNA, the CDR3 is TGTGCCACCACCTTTGACCCGGGACAGGGTTACGAGCAGTACTTC. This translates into CATTFDPGQGYEQYF.

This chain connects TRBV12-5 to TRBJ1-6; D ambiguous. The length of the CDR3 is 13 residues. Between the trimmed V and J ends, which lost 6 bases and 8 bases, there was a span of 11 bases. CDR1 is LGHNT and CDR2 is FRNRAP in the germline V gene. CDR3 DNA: TGTGCTAGTGGAAGCGAGAGGTATTCACCCCTCCACTTT. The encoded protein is CASGSERYSPLHF.

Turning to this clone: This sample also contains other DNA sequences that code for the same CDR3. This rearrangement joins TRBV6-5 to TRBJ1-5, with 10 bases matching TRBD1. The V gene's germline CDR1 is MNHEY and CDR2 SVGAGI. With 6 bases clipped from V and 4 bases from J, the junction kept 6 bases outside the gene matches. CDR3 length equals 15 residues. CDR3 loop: CASSRTGGVNQPQHF. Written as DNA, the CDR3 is TGTGCCAGCAGCCGGACAGGGGGAGTGAATCAGCCCCAGCATTTT.

In nucleotides, the CDR3 is TGCGCCAGCAGCCAAGTGGGGCCCCTGGACGTATATGGCTACACCTTC. Translated: CASSQVGPLDVYGYTF. The V call is TRBV4-3, the J call TRBJ1-2, with D perhaps TRBD1 (5 bases). This CDR3 spans 16 amino acids. Per the germline V gene, CDR1 is LGHNA and CDR2 is YSLEER. V lost 1 base, J lost 5 bases, and 17 bases lay in between.

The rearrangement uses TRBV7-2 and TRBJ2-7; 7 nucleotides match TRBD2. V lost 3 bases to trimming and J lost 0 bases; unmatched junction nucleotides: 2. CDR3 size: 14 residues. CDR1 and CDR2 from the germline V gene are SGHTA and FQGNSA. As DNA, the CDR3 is TGTGCCAGCAGCTTGAGCGGGGTCTCCTACGAGCAGTACTTC. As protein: CASSLSGVSYEQYF.

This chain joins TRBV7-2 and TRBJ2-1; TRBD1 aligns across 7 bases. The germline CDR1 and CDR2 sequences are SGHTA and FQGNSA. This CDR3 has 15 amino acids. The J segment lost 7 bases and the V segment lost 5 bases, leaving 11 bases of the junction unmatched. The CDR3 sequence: CASSAGQASSNEQFF. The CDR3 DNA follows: TGTGCCAGCAGCGCCGGACAGGCCTCCTCGAATGAGCAGTTCTTC.

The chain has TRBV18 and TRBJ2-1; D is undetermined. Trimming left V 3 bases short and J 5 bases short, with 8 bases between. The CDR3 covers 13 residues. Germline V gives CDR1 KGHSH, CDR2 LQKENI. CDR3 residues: CASSPGLNNEQFF. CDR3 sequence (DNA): TGTGCCAGCTCACCGGGCCTCAACAATGAGCAGTTCTTC.

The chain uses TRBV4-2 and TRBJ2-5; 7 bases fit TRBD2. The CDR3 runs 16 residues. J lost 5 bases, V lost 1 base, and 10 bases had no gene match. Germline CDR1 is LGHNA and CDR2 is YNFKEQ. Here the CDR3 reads CASSQALAGVAETQYF. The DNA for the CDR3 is TGTGCCAGCAGCCAAGCACTGGCGGGAGTCGCGGAGACCCAGTACTTC.

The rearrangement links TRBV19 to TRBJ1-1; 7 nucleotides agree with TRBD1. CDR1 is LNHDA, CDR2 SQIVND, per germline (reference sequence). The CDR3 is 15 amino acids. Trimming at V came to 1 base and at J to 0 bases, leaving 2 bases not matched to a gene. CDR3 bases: TGTGCCAGTAGTATAGTTAGGGGGCTGAACACTGAAGCTTTCTTT. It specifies CASSIVRGLNTEAFF.

In DNA, the CDR3 is TGTGCCAGCCGCGGGAGTTTGGGCACAGATACGCAGTATTTT. Translating gives CASRGSLGTDTQYF. The chain recombines TRBV7-9 with TRBJ2-3; 7 bases are a match to TRBD2. This CDR3 region has 14 residues. Germline V CDR1 and CDR2: SEHNR, FQNEAQ (reference sequence). J gave up 1 base and V 8 bases, and 6 bases lay outside the gene matches.

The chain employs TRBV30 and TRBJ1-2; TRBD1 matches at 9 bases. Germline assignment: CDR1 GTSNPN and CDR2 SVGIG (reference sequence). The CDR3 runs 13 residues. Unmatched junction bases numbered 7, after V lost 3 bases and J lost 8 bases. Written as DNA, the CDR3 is TGTGCCTGGAGAGGACAGGGGAATAGCGGCTACACCTTC. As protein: CAWRGQGNSGYTF.